This TCR beta chain was profiled in a study of radiation and T cells in renal cell carcinoma. The wider study: Nephrectomy followed 15 Gy stereotactic body radiation by 4 weeks. Study-level findings and limits: From baseline, blood top tumor clonotypes peaked at 2 weeks post-radiation.

Time point reported: blood 2 weeks post-SBRT. Noted treatment: 15 Gy SBRT to primary tumor, nephrectomy 4 weeks later. This renal cell carcinoma was of the clear cell type. With 3 bases removed from V and 8 bases from J, the gap between germline ends came to 14 bases. The CDR3 length is 14 residues. The germline V gene has CDR1 SGHVS and CDR2 FQNEAQ. Only in-frame clones appear in the TCRdb table, and some are missing; sequencing was by immunoSEQ multiplex PCR. Of about 150,000 clones in the sample, roughly 86% were seen once. Concerning this clone itself: The antigen remains undetermined.

The chain employs TRBV7-8 and TRBJ2-1; unclear D gene. This receptor was taken from a woman in her fifties or sixties with renal cell carcinoma. The sample was blood, taken from a patient whose treatment included radiotherapy and nephrectomy. The CDR3 nucleotides read TGTGCCAGCAGCTTGAGTCGGGCCAGCGATGAGCAGTTCTTC. Its translation: CASSLSRASDEQFF.